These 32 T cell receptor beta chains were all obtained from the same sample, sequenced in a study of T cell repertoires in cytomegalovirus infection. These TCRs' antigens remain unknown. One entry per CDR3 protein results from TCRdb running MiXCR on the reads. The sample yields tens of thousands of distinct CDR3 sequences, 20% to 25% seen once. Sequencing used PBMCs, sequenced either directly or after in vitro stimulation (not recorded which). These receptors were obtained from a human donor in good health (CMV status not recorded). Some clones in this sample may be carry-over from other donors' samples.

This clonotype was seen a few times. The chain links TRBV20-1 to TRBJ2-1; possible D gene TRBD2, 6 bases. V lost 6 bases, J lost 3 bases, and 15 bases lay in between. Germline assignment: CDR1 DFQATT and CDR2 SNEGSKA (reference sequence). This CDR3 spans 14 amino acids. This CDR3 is CSAQKTRVYNEQFF. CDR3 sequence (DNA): TGCAGTGCCCAGAAGACTAGGGTCTACAATGAGCAGTTCTTC.

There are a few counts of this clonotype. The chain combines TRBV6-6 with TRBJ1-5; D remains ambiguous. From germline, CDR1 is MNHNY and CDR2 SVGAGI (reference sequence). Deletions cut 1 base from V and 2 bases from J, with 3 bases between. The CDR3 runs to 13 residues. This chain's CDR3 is CASSYWGNQPQHF. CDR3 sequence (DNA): TGTGCCAGCAGTTACTGGGGCAATCAGCCCCAGCATTTT.

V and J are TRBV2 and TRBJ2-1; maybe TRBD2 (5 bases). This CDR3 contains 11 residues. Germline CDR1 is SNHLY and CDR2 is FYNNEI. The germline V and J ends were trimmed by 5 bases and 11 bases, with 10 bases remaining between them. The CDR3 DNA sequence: TGTGCCAGCAGTTGGACTCACCAGCAGTTCTTC. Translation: CASSWTHQQFF.

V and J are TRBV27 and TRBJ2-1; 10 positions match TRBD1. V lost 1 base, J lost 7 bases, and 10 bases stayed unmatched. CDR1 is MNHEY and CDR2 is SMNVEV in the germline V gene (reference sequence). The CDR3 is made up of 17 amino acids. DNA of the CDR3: TGTGCCAGCAGTTTATTACCCCCGGGACAGGGGACGAATGAGCAGTTCTTC. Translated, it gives CASSLLPPGQGTNEQFF.

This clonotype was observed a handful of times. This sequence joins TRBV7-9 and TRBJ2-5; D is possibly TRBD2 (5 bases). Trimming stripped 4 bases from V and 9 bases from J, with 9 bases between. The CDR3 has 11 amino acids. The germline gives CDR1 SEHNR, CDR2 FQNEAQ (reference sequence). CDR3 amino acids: CASSYNGAQYF. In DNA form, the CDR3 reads TGTGCCAGCAGCTACAACGGGGCCCAGTACTTC.

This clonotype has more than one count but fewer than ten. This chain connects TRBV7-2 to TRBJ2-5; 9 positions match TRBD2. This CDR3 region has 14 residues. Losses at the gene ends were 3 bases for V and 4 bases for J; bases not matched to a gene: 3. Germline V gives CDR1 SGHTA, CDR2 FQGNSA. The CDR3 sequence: CASSFRSGGETQYF. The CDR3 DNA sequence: TGTGCCAGCAGCTTTCGTAGCGGGGGAGAGACCCAGTACTTC.

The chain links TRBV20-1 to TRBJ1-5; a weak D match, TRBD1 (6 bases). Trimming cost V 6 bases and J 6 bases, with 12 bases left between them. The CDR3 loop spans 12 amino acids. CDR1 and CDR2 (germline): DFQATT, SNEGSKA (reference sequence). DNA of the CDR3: TGCAGTGCGAGAAGGGGGACTCAGCCCCAGCATTTT. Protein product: CSARRGTQPQHF.

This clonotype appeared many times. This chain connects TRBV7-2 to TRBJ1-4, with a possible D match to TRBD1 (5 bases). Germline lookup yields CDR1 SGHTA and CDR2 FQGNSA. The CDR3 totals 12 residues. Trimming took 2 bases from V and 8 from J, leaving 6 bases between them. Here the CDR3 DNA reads TGTGCCAGCAGCTTATGGGGGGAAAAACTGTTTTTT. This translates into CASSLWGEKLFF.

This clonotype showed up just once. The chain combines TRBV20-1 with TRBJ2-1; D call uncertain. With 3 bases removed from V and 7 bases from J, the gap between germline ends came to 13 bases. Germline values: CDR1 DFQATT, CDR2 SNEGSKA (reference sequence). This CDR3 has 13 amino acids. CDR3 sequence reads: CSASWRQLNEQFF. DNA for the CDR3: TGCAGTGCTAGCTGGCGCCAGCTGAATGAGCAGTTCTTC.

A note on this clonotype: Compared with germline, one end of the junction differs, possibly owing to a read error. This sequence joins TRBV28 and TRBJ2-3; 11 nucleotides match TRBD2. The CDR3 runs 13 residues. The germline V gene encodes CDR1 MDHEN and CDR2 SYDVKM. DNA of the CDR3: TGTGCCAGCAGTTCCCGAAGAGGTCTAGCGGGGGGTTTT. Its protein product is CASSSRRGLAGGF.

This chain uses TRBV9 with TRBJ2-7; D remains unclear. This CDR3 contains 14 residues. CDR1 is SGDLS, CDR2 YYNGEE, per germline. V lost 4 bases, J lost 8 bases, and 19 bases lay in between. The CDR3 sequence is CASSPASLTDQQYF. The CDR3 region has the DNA TGTGCCAGCAGCCCTGCTTCGCTCACCGACCAGCAGTACTTC.

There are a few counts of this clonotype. The CDR3 DNA is TGTGCCAGCAGTCCCGGGACCACCTACGAGCAGTACTTC. Translating it yields CASSPGTTYEQYF. The V call is TRBV6-1, the J call TRBJ2-7, with D perhaps assigned TRBD1 or TRBD2 (5 bases each). In germline, CDR1 is MNHNS, CDR2 SASEGT. V was clipped by 5 bases and J by 2 bases, with 10 bases between them. CDR3 size: 13 residues.

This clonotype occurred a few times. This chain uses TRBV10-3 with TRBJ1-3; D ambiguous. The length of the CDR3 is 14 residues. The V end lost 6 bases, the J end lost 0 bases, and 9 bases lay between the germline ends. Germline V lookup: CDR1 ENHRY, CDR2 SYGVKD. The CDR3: CAIRDLNSGNTIYF. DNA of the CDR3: TGTGCCATCAGGGACCTGAACTCTGGAAACACCATATATTTT.

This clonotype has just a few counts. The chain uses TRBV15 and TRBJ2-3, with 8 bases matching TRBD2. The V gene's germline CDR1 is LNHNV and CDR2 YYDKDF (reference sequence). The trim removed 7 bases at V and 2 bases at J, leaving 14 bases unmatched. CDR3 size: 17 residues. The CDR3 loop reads CATTGESGGRYTDTQYF. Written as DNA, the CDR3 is TGTGCCACCACAGGGGAGAGCGGGGGTCGATACACAGATACGCAGTATTTT.

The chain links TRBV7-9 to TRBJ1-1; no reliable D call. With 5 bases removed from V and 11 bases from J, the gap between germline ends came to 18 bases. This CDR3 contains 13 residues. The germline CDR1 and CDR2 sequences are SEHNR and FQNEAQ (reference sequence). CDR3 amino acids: CASSPGGVPRAFF. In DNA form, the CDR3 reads TGTGCCAGCAGCCCGGGTGGAGTGCCGAGGGCTTTCTTT.

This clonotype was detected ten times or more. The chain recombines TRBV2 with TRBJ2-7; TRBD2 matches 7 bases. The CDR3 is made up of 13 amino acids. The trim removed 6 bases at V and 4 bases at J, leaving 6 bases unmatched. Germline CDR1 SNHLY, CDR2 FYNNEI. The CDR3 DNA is TGTGCCAGCAGACCAGGCGGGGGTTACGAGCAGTACTTC. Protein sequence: CASRPGGGYEQYF.

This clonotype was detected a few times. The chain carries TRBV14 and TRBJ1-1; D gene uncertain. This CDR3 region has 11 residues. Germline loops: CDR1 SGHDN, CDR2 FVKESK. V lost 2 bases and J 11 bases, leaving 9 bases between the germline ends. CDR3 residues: CASSQTWLAFF. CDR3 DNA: TGTGCCAGCAGCCAAACATGGCTCGCTTTCTTT.

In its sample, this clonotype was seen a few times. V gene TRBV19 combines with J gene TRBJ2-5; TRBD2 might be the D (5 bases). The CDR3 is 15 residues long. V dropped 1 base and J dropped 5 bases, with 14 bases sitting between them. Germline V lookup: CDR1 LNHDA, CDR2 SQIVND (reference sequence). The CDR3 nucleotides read TGTGCCAGTAGTATAGGAGTAACTAGAGATGAGACCCAGTACTTC. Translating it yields CASSIGVTRDETQYF.

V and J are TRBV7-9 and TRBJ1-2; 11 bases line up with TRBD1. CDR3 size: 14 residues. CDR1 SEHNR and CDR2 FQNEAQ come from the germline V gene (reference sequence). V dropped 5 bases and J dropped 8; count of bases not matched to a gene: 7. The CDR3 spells CASSNRTGGWGYTF. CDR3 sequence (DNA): TGTGCCAGCAGCAACCGGACAGGGGGCTGGGGCTACACCTTC.

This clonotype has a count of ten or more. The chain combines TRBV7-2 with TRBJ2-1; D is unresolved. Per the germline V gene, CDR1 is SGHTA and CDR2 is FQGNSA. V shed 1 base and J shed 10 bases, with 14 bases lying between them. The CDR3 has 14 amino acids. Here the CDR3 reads CASSLVLEIGEQFF. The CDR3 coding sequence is TGTGCCAGCAGCTTAGTTTTAGAAATCGGAGAGCAGTTCTTC. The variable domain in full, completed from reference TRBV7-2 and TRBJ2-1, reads GAGVSQSPSNKVTEKGKDVELRCDPISGHTALYWYRQSLGQGLEFLIYFQGNSAPDKSGLPSDRFSAERTGGSVSTLTIQRTQQEDSAVYLCASSLVLEIGEQFFGPGTRLTVL.

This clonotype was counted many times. Here the CDR3 DNA reads TGTGCCAGCAGCTCGAAGACAGGGTACCAAGAGACCCAGTACTTC. Translation gives CASSSKTGYQETQYF. The chain joins TRBV5-6 to TRBJ2-5; 7 nucleotides match TRBD1. Per germline, CDR1 SGHDT and CDR2 YYEEEE. The J segment lost 0 bases and the V segment lost 3 bases, leaving 5 bases of the junction unmatched. This CDR3 spans 15 amino acids.

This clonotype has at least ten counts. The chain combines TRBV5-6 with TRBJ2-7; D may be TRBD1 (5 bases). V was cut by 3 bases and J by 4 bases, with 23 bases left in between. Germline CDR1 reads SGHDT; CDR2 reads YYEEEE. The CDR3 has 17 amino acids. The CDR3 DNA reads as TGTGCCAGCAGCTCCGATTTTGACAGTGATTATTCGTACGAGCAGTACTTC. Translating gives CASSSDFDSDYSYEQYF. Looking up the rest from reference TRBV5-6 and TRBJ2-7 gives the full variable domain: DAGVTQSPTHLIKTRGQQVTLRCSPKSGHDTVSWYQQALGQGPQFIFQYYEEEERQRGNFPDRFSGHQFPNYSSELNVNALLLGDSALYLCASSSDFDSDYSYEQYFGPGTRLTVT.

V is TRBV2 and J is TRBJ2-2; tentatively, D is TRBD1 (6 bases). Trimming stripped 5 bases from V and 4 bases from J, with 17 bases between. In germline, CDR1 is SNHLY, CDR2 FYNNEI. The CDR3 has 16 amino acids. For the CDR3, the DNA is TGTGCCAGCAGTCCTCGCTCAGGGGCGGTCACCGGGGAGCTGTTTTTT. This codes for CASSPRSGAVTGELFF.

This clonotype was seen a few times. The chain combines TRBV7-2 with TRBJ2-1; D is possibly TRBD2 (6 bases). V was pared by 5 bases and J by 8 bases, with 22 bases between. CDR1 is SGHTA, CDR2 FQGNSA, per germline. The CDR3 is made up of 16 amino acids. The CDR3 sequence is CASSLRLASGGYEQFF. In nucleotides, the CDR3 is TGTGCCAGCAGCCTCCGATTAGCCAGTGGGGGGTATGAGCAGTTCTTC.

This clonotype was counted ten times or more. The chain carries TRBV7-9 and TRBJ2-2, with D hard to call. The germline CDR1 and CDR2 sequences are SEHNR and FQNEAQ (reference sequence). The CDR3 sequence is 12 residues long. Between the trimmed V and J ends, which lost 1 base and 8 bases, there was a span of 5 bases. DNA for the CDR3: TGTGCCAGCAGCTTAGTACATGGGGAGCTGTTTTTT. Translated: CASSLVHGELFF. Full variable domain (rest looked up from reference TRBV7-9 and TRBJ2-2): DTGVSQNPRHKITKRGQNVTFRCDPISEHNRLYWYRQTLGQGPEFLTYFQNEAQLEKSRLLSDRFSAERPKGSFSTLEIQRTEQGDSAMYLCASSLVHGELFFGEGSRLTVL.

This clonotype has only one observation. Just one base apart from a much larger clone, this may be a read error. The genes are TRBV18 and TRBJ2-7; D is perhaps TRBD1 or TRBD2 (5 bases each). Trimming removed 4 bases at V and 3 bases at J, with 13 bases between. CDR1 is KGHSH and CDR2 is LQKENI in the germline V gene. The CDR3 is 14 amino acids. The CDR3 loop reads CASSLTGASYEQYF. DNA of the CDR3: TGTGCCAGCTCACTAACCGGGGCTAGCTACGAGCAGTACTTC.

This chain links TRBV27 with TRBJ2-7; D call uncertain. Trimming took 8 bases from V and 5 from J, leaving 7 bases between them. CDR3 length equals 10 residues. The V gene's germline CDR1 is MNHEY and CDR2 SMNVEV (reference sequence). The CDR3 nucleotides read TGTGCCAGCGGGTTCGACGAGCAGTACTTC. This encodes CASGFDEQYF.

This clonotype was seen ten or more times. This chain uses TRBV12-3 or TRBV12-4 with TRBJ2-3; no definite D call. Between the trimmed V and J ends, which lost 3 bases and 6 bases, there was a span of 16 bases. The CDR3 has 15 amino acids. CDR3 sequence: CASSLYTAWADTQYF. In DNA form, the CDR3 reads TGTGCCAGCAGTTTGTACACCGCGTGGGCGGATACGCAGTATTTT.

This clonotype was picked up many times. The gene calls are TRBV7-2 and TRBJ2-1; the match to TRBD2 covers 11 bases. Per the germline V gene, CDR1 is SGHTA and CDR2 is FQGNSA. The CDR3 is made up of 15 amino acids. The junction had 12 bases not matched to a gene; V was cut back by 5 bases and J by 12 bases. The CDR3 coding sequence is TGTGCCAGCAGCCTCTTGACTAGCGGGGTTGGTAGGCAGTTCTTC. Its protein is CASSLLTSGVGRQFF.

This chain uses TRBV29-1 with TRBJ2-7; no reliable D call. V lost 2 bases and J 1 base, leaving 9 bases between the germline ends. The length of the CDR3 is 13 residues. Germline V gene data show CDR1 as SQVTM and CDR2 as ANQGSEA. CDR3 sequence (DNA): TGCAGCGTTGAAACAGATCAGTCCTACGAGCAGTACTTC. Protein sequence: CSVETDQSYEQYF.

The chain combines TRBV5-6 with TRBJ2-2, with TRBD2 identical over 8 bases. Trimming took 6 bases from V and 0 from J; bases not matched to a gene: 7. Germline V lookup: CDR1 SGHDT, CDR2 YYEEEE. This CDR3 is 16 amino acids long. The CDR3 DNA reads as TGTGCCAGCAAAATCCTACTAGCGGCGAACACCGGGGAGCTGTTTTTT. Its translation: CASKILLAANTGELFF.

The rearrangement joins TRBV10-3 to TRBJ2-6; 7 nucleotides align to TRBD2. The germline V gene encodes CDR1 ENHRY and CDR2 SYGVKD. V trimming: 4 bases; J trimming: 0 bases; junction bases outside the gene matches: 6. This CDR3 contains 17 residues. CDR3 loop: CAISAGEGISGANVLTF. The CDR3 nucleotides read TGTGCCATCAGTGCTGGGGAGGGGATCTCTGGGGCCAACGTCCTGACTTTC.